The rows below give T cell receptor beta chains drawn from one sample of a study of blood T cells in healthy people across ages. One entry per CDR3 protein, called by TCRdb with MiXCR from the 5' RACE reads. The sample includes about 1.5 million distinct CDR3 sequences, about 43% of them seen just once. Sequenced: blood. These receptors were taken from a woman between 18 and 29 years old in good health. Both conserved end residues are part of each CDR3.

V,CDR3
TRBV19,CASSLSLGPHPEEQFF
TRBV6-5,CASSLYRTSRTQYF
TRBV5-1,CASSAGAGSYNEQFF
TRBV7-2,CASSSRWTGGSETQYF
TRBV29-1,CSVDARGEQYF
TRBV4-3,CASSQDLPRTGGVEQYF
TRBV12-3/TRBV12-4,CASSLRTVQETQYF
TRBV10-3,CASRDRGTPNEKLFF
TRBV27,CASSLAGRGGSPLHF
TRBV5-6,CASSLYPRIDEQFF
TRBV11-2,CASSLEGTDSYEQYF
TRBV6-1,CASGQASGYTF
TRBV10-3,CAIKAGNEQFF
TRBV2,CASKIGTSGTDTQYF
TRBV27,CASSLSTGSASGAYGQYF
TRBV29-1,CSVDTINRADTEAFF
TRBV6-6,CASSYSGSYNEQFF